This T cell receptor beta chain originates from a study of blood T cell repertoires in COVID-19. Original analysis: Amplified reference gene primers provided the basis for estimating nucleated cell counts. TCRdb keeps only in-frame clones here, not all; method: immunoSEQ multiplex PCR. That table gives V, J and clone size, and the DNA gave D and trimming. The data show some 400,000 clones, with approximately 89% seen just once and roughly 10% held by the top ten. This clone has a single count. One Seattle source followed patients from active infection through their disease course. With 5 bases clipped from V and 4 bases from J, the junction kept 7 bases outside the gene matches. Germline V gives CDR1 SNHLY, CDR2 FYNNEI. The CDR3 is made up of 15 amino acids.

This sequence was found in a woman between 25 and 40 years old with COVID-19, enrolled during active disease. The rearrangement links TRBV2 to TRBJ2-3, with TRBD1 identical over 9 bases. Sequences were obtained from peripheral blood. CDR3 sequence: CASSLTWDRADTQYF. Written as DNA, the CDR3 is TGTGCCAGCAGTCTGACCTGGGACAGGGCAGATACGCAGTATTTT. Based on the CDR3 plus reference TRBV2 and TRBJ2-3, the full variable domain is EPEVTQTPSHQVTQMGQEVILRCVPISNHLYFYWYRQILGQKVEFLVSFYNNEISEKSEIFDDQFSVERPDGSNFTLKIRSTKLEDSAMYFCASSLTWDRADTQYFGPGTRLTVL.